This T cell receptor (beta chain) was profiled in a study of shared clonotypes between healthy human individuals (TCRdb year 2020). Broadly, across the study: A couple of women and three men aged 18 to 49 years were included in the cohort. Per donor, leukapheresis produced somewhere between about 0.9 and 10 billion PBMCs. Libraries were prepared and TCR repertoires were sequenced by different laboratories using diverse techniques, in order to increase sequencing depth and limit assay-specific biases. To estimate repertoire size and how much clonotype sharing occurs between individuals, the study deeply sequenced the blood TCR repertoires of roughly 5 healthy adults.

The full study reports these points: The genetic and exposure-history diversity represented was limited by the small number of donors. Sampling was limited to blood, and TCR repertoires in tissue likely differ from TCR repertoires in blood. Pairwise subsampling led to the expectation that sequencing depth would affect the degree of clonotype sharing among donors.

Trimmed from V: 3 bases; trimmed from J: 1 base; junction bases lacking a gene match: 6. CDR1 and CDR2, per the germline V gene (reference sequence), are LNHNV and YYDKDF. CDR3 length: 18 amino acids, cysteine to phenylalanine. Solely the CDR3 DNA is kept, with 54 bases framed from the first base. This clone was observed a handful of times. The clone's antigen remains unknown. No much larger clonotype is one base removed from it; base qualities were not supplied. TCR CDR3 regions were amplified from genomic DNA by multiplex PCR using the deep immunoSEQ assay. Extracted genomic DNA from each cell subset was spread evenly across all wells of several immunoSEQ 96-well plates, with each plate serving as a replicate. Each replicate PCR for unsorted PBMC received about 0.3 ug genomic DNA, equal to 30,000 or so T cell genomes. Unsorted PBMC genomic DNA was sequenced across ten immunoSEQ deep assay plates. Purified libraries were quantified with a Qubit 3.0 fluorometer, sized on a Bioanalyzer 2100, and re-quantified with the KAPA Library Quantification kit. Each immunoSEQ 96-well plate was sequenced on its own single-read 150-cycle Illumina NextSeq 550 flow cell. Per the authors' processing: Because the immunoSEQ output held only junctional sequences and lacked quality scores, the filtering could not match the filtering applied to full-length reads. Sequences were annotated with PyIR, a Python wrapper for IgBLAST v1.9, and V/J genes and CDR3 were assigned using IMGT germline references. Reads were filtered out if the reads had weak V/J assignments (E-value above 1e-6), no CDR3, stop codons, out-of-frame junctions, or ambiguous translated residues. A V3J clonotype was defined by an identical inferred V gene, J gene, and CDR3 amino acid sequence. Percentage overlap between repertoires was computed as shared unique clonotypes divided by the size of the smaller repertoire. Three approaches were used to assess repertoire richness: RTK rarefaction, the Chao1 estimator, and Recon v2.1 estimates of unobserved clonotypes. TCRdb took over this immuneACCESS table, retaining in-frame rearrangements with V and J assigned. Such tables are incomplete; in checked studies, under half of the missing clones stem from an unresolved V gene, and the remainder is unexplained. Clonal size and the V and J genes are those of that table, whereas D and trimming came from the DNA. For this sample the table gives 75,000 to 100,000 clones, of which roughly 45% were detected only once. The ten biggest clones cover roughly 16% of the sample.

Donors were healthy HIV-negative adults with no recently reported acute infections or vaccinations. Every donor was a Caucasian adult residing in Nashville, Tennessee, USA. In the unsorted samples, around 81 million PBMCs were counted, and genomic DNA was extracted using the QIAamp DNA Blood Mini kit. Blood was obtained by leukapheresis, after which PBMCs were separated by Ficoll-Histopaque density gradient centrifugation and cryopreserved in liquid nitrogen vapor phase. Material for sequencing was PBMCs. This chain is built from TRBV15 and TRBJ2-7, and TRBD2 aligns with 16 junction nucleotides. This receptor was identified in a middle-aged woman in good health. Some clones in this sample may be carry-over from other donors' samples. The DNA sequence is given as TGTGCCACCAGCAGGGGACTAGCGGGAGGGCGGGGGTCCTACGAGCAGTACTTC. It codes for CATSRGLAGGRGSYEQYF.